Listed below are T cell receptor beta chains from one sample, sequenced in a study of blood T cell repertoires in COVID-19. Measured with immunoSEQ multiplex PCR; TCRdb has only the in-frame clones, and not every one. The sample yields a few hundred thousand clones, roughly 86% seen once. Source material: peripheral blood. The receptors shown here come from a man aged 60-69 years with acute or convalescent COVID-19. Both conserved end residues are part of each CDR3. A D gene is named only where the DNA matches it firmly. The size entry is marked missing in some rows and otherwise reads once, few, many or a size class.

>TRBJ1-2|TRBD1|TRBV19|NA
TGTGCCAGTAGTCCTCCGGACAGGGGGTTGTATGGCTACACCTTC
CASSPPDRGLYGYTF
>TRBJ1-4|NA|TRBV5-1|NA
TGCGCCAGCAGCTTGGGGTACAGGCTCGACGTTGCAACTAATGAAAAACTGTTTTTT
CASSLGYRLDVATNEKLFF
>TRBJ1-3|NA|TRBV5-8|NA
TGTGCCAGCAGCCCGAGGGGGATCTCTGGAAACACCATATATTTT
CASSPRGISGNTIYF
>TRBJ1-1|NA|TRBV4-3|NA
TGCGCCAGCAGCCAAGCCTCAGGGTGGGCTGCAACTGGTCACACTGAAGCTTTCTTT
CASSQASGWAATGHTEAFF
>TRBJ2-7|TRBD2|TRBV28|NA
TGTGCCAGCAGTGTGAGCGGGGTGGGAAAGGGTAGACAGTACTTC
CASSVSGVGKGRQYF
>TRBJ1-5|NA|TRBV19|NA
TGTGCCAGTAGTATTGCGGGTTCACAGCATTTT
CASSIAGSQHF
>TRBJ2-2|NA|TRBV3-1/TRBV3-2|NA
TGTGCCAGCAGCCCTCAGGACTCCTCTAGGGCCGGGGAGCTGTTTTTT
CASSPQDSSRAGELFF
>TRBJ1-1|NA|TRBV27|once
TGTGCCAGCAGTTTTGGGTGGGGAAGGCCCGGGGGTCTTTCGGGCACTGAAGCTTTCTTT
CASSFGWGRPGGLSGTEAFF
>TRBJ1-2|TRBD1|TRBV6-1|NA
TGTGCCAGCAGGGAATTATGGGCAGGGGGCGCAACCTATGGCTACACCTTC
CASRELWAGGATYGYTF
>TRBJ2-1|NA|TRBV14|few
TGTGCCAGCAGCCAAGATGGGAGAGCTGAGCAGTTCTTC
CASSQDGRAEQFF
>TRBJ1-2|NA|TRBV5-1|once
TGCGCCAGCAGCCAAGGGGGGGTCGGTGGCTACACCTTC
CASSQGGVGGYTF
>TRBJ2-7|TRBD2|TRBV7-9|few
TGTGCCAGCAGCCTCCCTTCGGGGGGTTCCTACGAGCAGTACTTC
CASSLPSGGSYEQYF
>TRBJ2-5|NA|TRBV5-1|NA
TGCGCCAGCAGCCCAGCGAGTACCCAAGAGACCCAGTACTTC
CASSPASTQETQYF
>TRBJ1-2|NA|TRBV6-2/TRBV6-3|many
TGTGCCAGCAGTTACTCTCTCCGAGATGGCTACACCTTC
CASSYSLRDGYTF
>TRBJ2-7|NA|TRBV7-9|NA
TGTGCCAGCAGCTTAGCTGCACTAACCTACGAGCAGTACTTC
CASSLAALTYEQYF
>TRBJ2-4|NA|TRBV4-1|NA
TGCGCCAGCAGCCAAGAACAGTTAGCCAAAAACATTCAGTACTTC
CASSQEQLAKNIQYF
>TRBJ2-2|TRBD2|TRBV5-1|NA
TGCGCCAGCAGCGCCGGACTAGCGCCCAACACCGGGGAGCTGTTTTTT
CASSAGLAPNTGELFF
>TRBJ2-1|NA|TRBV28|NA
TGTGCCAGCACCGCGGTAGGGGGGGGCCGTGGTGAGCAGTTCTTC
CASTAVGGGRGEQFF
>TRBJ2-1|TRBD1|TRBV7-3|NA
TGTGCCAGCAGCTTAACTGGACAGGGTCATTATGAGCAGTTCTTC
CASSLTGQGHYEQFF
>TRBJ1-1|NA|TRBV25-1|NA
TGTGCCAGCAGATCGGACACCTCGGGGGCTGAAGCTTTCTTT
CASRSDTSGAEAFF
>TRBJ2-7|NA|TRBV2|once
TGTGCCAGCAGTGTCCACGGCGAGCAGTACTTC
CASSVHGEQYF
>TRBJ1-5|TRBD1|TRBV29-1|NA
TGCAGCGCTTCCGGGACAGGGGGCGCGCTGGGCAATCAGCCCCAGCATTTT
CSASGTGGALGNQPQHF
>TRBJ2-5|TRBD2|TRBV4-3|NA
TGCGCCAGCAGCCAAGACGGGGGGCGCGCCGCGGGGGGGCTCCAAGAGACCCAGTACTTC
CASSQDGGRAAGGLQETQYF